The T cell receptor (beta chain) under discussion was sequenced for a study of human versus mouse CDR3 diversity and MHC coevolution. Study-level results: Compared with mice, human CDR3s carried more deletions and insertions on average. Most of the three human donors had the lowest clonal inequality.

Germline-derived CDR1 and CDR2 are SGDLS and YYNGEE. V lost 5 bases to trimming and J lost 1 base, with 9 bases between them. This CDR3 region has 13 residues. In the case of this clone: Its antigen is not identified.

Here immunoSEQ multiplex PCR was the method, and the copy in TCRdb shows in-frame clones only, minus some. The repertoire has about 81,000 clones, about 93% of them found once; the top ten carry about 1.4%. This clonotype originated in a person aged 25-75 years in good health. The J gene is TRBJ1-1, the V gene TRBV9; D not certain. Sequenced sample: naive CD4+ T cells from blood. Indicated subset: CD45RO-negative CD62L-positive naive CD4 T cells. For the CDR3, the DNA is TGTGCCAGCAGACCTCACGGGAACACTGAAGCTTTCTTT. It specifies CASRPHGNTEAFF.